The clone carrying this T cell receptor beta chain was recorded a few times. The antigen is undetermined. As it was prepared, the TCRbeta library received unique molecular identifiers. MiXCR, applied by TCRdb to the PCR reads, yields one record per CDR3 protein. The sample shows almost 600,000 distinct CDR3 sequences, roughly 27% of them seen only once. The sample belongs to a study of T-cell reconstitution after alpha-beta-depleted transplantation in children. General study points: Reports say that about two months after transplant, the alpha-beta T cells came out of several hundred graft clones that had expanded. Diversity and T-cell counts at one year after transplant derived mostly from new T cells. Surviving recipient T cells and thymic progenitors underlay high day-60 TCRbeta diversity in some patients.

The clonotype was recovered from a boy in the first two years of life with Wiskott-Aldrich syndrome, due to receive a stem cell transplant. The sample in question was PBMCs, obtained before TCRalphabeta/CD19-depleted stem cell transplant.

The CDR3 sequence: CASSQGIRVAGSRSDEQFF. Here the CDR3 DNA reads TGCGCCAGCAGCCAAGGGATTCGGGTAGCCGGGAGCCGGAGCGATGAGCAGTTCTTC. J is TRBJ2-1 and V is TRBV4-1; D is perhaps TRBD2 (6 bases). Trimming pared 1 base from V and 8 bases from J, leaving 27 bases between. CDR1 is MGHRA and CDR2 is YSYEKL in the germline V gene. The CDR3 totals 19 residues.